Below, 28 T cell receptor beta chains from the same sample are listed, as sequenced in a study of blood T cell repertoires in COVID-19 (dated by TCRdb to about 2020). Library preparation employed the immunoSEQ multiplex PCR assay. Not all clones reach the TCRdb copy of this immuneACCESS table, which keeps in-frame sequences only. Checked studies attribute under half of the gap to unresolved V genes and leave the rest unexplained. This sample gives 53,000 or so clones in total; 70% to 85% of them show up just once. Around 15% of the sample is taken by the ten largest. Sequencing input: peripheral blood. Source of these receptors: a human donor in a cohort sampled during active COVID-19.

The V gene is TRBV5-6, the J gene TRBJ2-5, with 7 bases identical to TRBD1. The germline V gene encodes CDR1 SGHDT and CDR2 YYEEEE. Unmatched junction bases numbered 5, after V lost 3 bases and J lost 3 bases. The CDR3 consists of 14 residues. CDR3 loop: CASSSGQLKETQYF. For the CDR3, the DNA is TGTGCCAGCAGCTCGGGACAGCTTAAAGAGACCCAGTACTTC.

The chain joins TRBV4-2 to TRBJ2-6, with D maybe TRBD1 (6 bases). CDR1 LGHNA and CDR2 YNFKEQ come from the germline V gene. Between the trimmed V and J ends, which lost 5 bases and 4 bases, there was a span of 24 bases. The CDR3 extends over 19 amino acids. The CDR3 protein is CASSVRGQTIFSGANVLTF. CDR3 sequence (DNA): TGTGCCAGCAGCGTTCGAGGACAGACTATCTTTTCAGGGGCCAACGTCCTGACTTTC.

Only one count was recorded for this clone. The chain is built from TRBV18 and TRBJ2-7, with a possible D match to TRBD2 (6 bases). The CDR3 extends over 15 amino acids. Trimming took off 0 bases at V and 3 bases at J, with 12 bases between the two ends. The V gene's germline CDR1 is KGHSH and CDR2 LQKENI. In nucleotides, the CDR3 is TGTGCCAGCTCACCACCTGTGACTAGAGGCTACGAGCAGTACTTC. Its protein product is CASSPPVTRGYEQYF.

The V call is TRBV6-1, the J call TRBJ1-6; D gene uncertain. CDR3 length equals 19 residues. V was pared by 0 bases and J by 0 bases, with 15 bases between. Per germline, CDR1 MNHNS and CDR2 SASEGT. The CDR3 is CASSEAGAALSSYNSPLHF. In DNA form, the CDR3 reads TGTGCCAGCAGTGAAGCAGGAGCGGCGTTGAGCTCCTATAATTCACCCCTCCACTTT.

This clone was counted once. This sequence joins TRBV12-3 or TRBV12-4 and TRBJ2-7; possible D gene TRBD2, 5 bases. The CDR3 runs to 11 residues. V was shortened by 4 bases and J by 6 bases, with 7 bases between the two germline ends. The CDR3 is CASSSGFEQYF. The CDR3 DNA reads TGTGCCAGCAGTTCGGGGTTCGAGCAGTACTTC.

The CDR3 reads CASTPREGGVNEQFF. The CDR3 region has the DNA TGTGCCAGCACCCCTAGGGAGGGGGGAGTCAATGAGCAGTTCTTC. The chain has TRBV7-6 and TRBJ2-1; possible D gene TRBD2, 7 bases. The germline V gene has CDR1 SGHVS and CDR2 FNYEAQ. This CDR3 comprises 15 residues. Deletions cut 7 bases from V and 6 bases from J, with 19 bases between.

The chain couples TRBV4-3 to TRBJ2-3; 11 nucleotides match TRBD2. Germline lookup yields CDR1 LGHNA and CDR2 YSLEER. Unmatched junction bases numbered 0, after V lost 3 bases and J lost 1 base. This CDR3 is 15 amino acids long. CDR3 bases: TGCGCCAGCAGCCATAGCGGGGGGGGCACAGATACGCAGTATTTT. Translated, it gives CASSHSGGGTDTQYF.

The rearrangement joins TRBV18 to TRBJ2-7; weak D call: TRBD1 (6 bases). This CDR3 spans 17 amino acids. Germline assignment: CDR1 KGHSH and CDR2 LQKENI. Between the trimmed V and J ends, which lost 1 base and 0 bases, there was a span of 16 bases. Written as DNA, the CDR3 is TGTGCCAGCTCACCACGCTTAGGGCAGGGGAGCTCCTACGAGCAGTACTTC. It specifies CASSPRLGQGSSYEQYF.

The CDR3 DNA reads as TGCGCCAGCAGCCCCGCAGGGGGCCCTAGCACAGATACGCAGTATTTT. It encodes CASSPAGGPSTDTQYF. This chain links TRBV4-3 with TRBJ2-3; TRBD1 agrees at 8 bases. J lost 0 bases, V lost 4 bases, and 6 bases had no gene match. This CDR3 contains 16 residues. Germline values: CDR1 LGHNA, CDR2 YSLEER.

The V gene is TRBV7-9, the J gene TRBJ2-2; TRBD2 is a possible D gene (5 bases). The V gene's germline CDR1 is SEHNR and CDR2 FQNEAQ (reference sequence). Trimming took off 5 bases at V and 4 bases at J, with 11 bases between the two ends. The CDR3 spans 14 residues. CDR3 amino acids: CASSLRAGTGELFF. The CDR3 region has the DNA TGTGCCAGCAGCCTACGGGCGGGCACCGGGGAGCTGTTTTTT.

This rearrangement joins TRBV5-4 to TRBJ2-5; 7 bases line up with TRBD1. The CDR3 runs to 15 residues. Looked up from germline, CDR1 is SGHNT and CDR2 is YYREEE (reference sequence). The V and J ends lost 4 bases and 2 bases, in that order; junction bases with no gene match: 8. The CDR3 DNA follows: TGTGCCAGCAGCGATAGCCCGGGACAGCAAGAGACCCAGTACTTC. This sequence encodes CASSDSPGQQETQYF. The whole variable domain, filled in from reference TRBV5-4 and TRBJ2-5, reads ETGVTQSPTHLIKTRGQQVTLRCSSQSGHNTVSWYQQALGQGPQFIFQYYREEENGRGNFPPRFSGLQFPNYSSELNVNALELDDSALYLCASSDSPGQQETQYFGPGTRLLVL.

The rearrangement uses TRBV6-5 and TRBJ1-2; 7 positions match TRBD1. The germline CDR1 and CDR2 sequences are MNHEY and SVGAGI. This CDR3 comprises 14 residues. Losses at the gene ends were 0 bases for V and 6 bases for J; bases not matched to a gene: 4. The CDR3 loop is CASSYSIDRDGYTF. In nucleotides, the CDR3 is TGTGCCAGCAGTTACTCGATTGACAGGGATGGCTACACCTTC.

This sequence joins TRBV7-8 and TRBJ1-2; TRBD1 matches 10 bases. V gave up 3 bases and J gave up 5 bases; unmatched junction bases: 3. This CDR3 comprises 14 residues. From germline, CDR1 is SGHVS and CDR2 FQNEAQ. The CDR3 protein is CASSLAGQGYGYTF. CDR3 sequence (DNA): TGTGCCAGCAGCTTGGCGGGACAGGGGTATGGCTACACCTTC.

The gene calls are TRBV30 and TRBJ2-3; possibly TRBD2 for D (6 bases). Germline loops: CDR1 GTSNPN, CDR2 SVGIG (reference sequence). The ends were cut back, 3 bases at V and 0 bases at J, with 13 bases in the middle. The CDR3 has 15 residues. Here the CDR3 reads CAWRGTLASTDTQYF. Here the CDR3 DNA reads TGTGCCTGGAGGGGGACTCTGGCTAGCACAGATACGCAGTATTTT.

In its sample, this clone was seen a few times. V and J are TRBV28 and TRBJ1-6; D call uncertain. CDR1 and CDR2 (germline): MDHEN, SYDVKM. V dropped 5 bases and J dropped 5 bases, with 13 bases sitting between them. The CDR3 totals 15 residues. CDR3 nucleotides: TGTGCCAGCAGTAAATCAGTTTTCGATAATTCACCCCTCCACTTT. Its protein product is CASSKSVFDNSPLHF.

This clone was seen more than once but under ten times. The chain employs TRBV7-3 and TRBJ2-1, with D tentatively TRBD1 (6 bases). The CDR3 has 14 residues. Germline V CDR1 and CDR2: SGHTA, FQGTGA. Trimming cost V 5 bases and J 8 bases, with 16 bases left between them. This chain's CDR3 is CASSRTGFRDEQFF. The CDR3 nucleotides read TGTGCCAGCAGCCGAACAGGGTTCCGAGATGAGCAGTTCTTC.

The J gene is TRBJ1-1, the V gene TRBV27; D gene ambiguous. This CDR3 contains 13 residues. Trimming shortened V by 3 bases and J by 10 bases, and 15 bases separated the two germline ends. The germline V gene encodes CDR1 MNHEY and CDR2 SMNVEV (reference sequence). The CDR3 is CASSLRASLAAFF. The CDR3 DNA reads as TGTGCCAGCAGTTTGCGGGCCAGCCTCGCAGCTTTCTTT.

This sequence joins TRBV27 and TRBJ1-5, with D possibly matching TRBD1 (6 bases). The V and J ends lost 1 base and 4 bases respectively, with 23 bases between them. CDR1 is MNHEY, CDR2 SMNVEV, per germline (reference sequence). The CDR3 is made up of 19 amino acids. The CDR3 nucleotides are TGTGCCAGCAGTTTATTGTGGGGGCAGGGCAGTAGTGCGAATCAGCCCCAGCATTTT. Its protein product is CASSLLWGQGSSANQPQHF.

As DNA, the CDR3 is TGTGCCAGCAGCTTGGCCTTAGTACAGGTTGACTACACCTTC. Amino acid sequence: CASSLALVQVDYTF. The chain links TRBV5-6 to TRBJ1-2, with D maybe TRBD1 (5 bases). CDR3 length: 14 amino acids. Looked up from germline, CDR1 is SGHDT and CDR2 is YYEEEE. V lost 0 bases to trimming and J lost 10 bases, with 16 bases between them.

In DNA, the CDR3 is TGTGCCAGCAGTACAGGGGGGAACTATGGCTACACCTTC. This gives the protein CASSTGGNYGYTF. V gene TRBV2 combines with J gene TRBJ1-2, with TRBD1 matching over 8 bases. Germline V lookup: CDR1 SNHLY, CDR2 FYNNEI. J was trimmed by 2 bases and V by 5 bases; bases with no gene match: 1. This CDR3 region has 13 residues.

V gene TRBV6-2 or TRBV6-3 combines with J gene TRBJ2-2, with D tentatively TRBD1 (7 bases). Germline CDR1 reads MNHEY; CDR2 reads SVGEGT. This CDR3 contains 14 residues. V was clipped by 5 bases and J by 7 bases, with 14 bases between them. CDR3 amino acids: CASSTHRGGGELFF. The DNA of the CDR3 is TGTGCCAGCAGTACCCACAGGGGAGGCGGGGAGCTGTTTTTT.

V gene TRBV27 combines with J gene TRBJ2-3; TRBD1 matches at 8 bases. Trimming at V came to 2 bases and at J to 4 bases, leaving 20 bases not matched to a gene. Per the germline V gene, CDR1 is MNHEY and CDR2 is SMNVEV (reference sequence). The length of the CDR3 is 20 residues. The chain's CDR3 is CASSLKGGEQGEFSADTQYF. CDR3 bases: TGTGCCAGCAGTTTAAAAGGGGGAGAACAGGGGGAATTTTCGGCAGATACGCAGTATTTT.

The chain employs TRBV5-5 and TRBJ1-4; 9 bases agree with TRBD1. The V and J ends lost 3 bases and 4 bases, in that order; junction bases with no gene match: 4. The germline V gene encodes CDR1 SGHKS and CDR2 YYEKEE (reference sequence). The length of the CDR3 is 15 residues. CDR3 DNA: TGTGCCAGCAGCTCGACAGGGGGGTATAATGAAAAACTGTTTTTT. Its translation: CASSSTGGYNEKLFF.

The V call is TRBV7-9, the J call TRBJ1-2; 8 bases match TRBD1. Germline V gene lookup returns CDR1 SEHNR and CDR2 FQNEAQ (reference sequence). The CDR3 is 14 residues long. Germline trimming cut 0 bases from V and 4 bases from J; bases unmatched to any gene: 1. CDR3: CASSLAQGAYGYTF. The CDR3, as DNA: TGTGCCAGCAGCTTAGCGCAGGGGGCCTATGGCTACACCTTC.

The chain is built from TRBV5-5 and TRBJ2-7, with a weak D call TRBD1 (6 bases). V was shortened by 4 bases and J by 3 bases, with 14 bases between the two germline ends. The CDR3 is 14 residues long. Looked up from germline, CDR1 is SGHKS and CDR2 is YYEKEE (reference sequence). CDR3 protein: CASSHGTPDYEQYF. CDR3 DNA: TGTGCCAGCAGCCATGGGACACCCGACTACGAGCAGTACTTC.

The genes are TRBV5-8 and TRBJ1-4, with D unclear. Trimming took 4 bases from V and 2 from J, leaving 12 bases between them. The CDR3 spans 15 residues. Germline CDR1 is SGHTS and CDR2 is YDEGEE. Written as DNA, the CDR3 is TGTGCCAGCAGCATGTTCCGACTGACTAATGAAAAACTGTTTTTT. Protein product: CASSMFRLTNEKLFF.

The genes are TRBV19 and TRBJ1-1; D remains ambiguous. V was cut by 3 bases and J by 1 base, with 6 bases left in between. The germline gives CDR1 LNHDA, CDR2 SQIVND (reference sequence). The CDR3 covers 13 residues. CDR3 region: CASSIGRNTEAFF. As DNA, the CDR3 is TGTGCCAGTAGTATTGGGCGGAACACTGAAGCTTTCTTT.

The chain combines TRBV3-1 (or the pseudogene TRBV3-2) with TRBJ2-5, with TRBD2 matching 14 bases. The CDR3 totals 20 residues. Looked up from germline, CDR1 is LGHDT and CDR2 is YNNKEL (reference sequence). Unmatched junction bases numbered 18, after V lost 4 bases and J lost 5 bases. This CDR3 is CASSRSPGLAGVGVGETQYF. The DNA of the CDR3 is TGTGCCAGCAGCCGATCCCCGGGACTAGCGGGAGTCGGAGTTGGGGAGACCCAGTACTTC.